This entry lists 31 T cell receptor beta chains sequenced from one sample in a study of blood T cell repertoires in COVID-19. TCRdb keeps only in-frame clones here, not all; method: immunoSEQ multiplex PCR. The sample consists of around 49,000 clones, 65% to 90% of them appearing once. Sequenced sample: peripheral blood. The receptors stem from a woman aged 80 or over with COVID-19, enrolled during active disease.

CDR3 region: CACPGTGNVNTEAFF. The CDR3 nucleotides read TGTGCCTGCCCCGGGACAGGGAACGTGAACACTGAAGCTTTCTTT. The chain employs TRBV30 and TRBJ1-1; the match to TRBD1 covers 9 bases. The junction had 8 bases not matched to a gene; V was cut back by 6 bases and J by 0 bases. The CDR3 is 15 residues long. Per the germline V gene, CDR1 is GTSNPN and CDR2 is SVGIG (reference sequence).

This chain links TRBV6-5 with TRBJ1-5; D is perhaps TRBD1 (6 bases). Trimming took off 7 bases at V and 2 bases at J, with 12 bases between the two ends. CDR1 is MNHEY and CDR2 is SVGAGI in the germline V gene. The CDR3 runs 14 residues. The CDR3 is CASIVGAGNQPQHF. The CDR3 region has the DNA TGTGCCAGCATCGTGGGGGCCGGCAATCAGCCCCAGCATTTT.

The V and J genes are TRBV30 and TRBJ2-3; 14 positions agree with TRBD2. V lost 5 bases to trimming and J lost 6 bases; unmatched junction nucleotides: 7. The germline gives CDR1 GTSNPN, CDR2 SVGIG (reference sequence). The CDR3 is made up of 15 amino acids. In nucleotides, the CDR3 is TGTGCCTGGTTGGGACTAGCGGGAGTTATGGATACGCAGTATTTT. It codes for CAWLGLAGVMDTQYF.

The CDR3: CASSPRTGEYETQYF. CDR3 nucleotides: TGCGCCAGCAGCCCCCGTACAGGGGAGTACGAGACCCAGTACTTC. This rearrangement joins TRBV5-1 to TRBJ2-5; TRBD1 agrees at 7 bases. CDR1 SGHRS and CDR2 YFSETQ come from the germline V gene. The ends lost 4 bases at V and 5 bases at J; junction bases unmatched: 11. CDR3 length: 15 amino acids.

CDR3 DNA sequence: TGCGCCAGCAGCCAAGACCCGGACAACTACGAGCAGTACTTC. This codes for CASSQDPDNYEQYF. J is TRBJ2-7 and V is TRBV4-1; TRBD1 is a possible D gene (5 bases). CDR1 and CDR2 from the germline V gene are MGHRA and YSYEKL. The CDR3 totals 14 residues. Trimming stripped 0 bases from V and 3 bases from J, with 9 bases between.

The V and J genes are TRBV18 and TRBJ2-5, with TRBD1 matching 10 bases. Germline V gene sequence: CDR1 KGHSH, CDR2 LQKENI. This CDR3 is 14 amino acids long. Trimming removed 3 bases from V and 5 bases from J; junction bases left unmatched: 3. CDR3 sequence: CASSPGQGWETQYF. The DNA for the CDR3 is TGTGCCAGCTCACCGGGACAGGGGTGGGAGACCCAGTACTTC. The full variable domain, with the rest looked up from reference TRBV18 and TRBJ2-5, is NAGVMQNPRHLVRRRGQEARLRCSPMKGHSHVYWYRQLPEEGLKFMVYLQKENIIDESGMPKERFSAEFPKEGPSILRIQQVVRGDSAAYFCASSPGQGWETQYFGPGTRLLVL.

This chain connects TRBV30 to TRBJ2-3, with 9 bases fitting TRBD1. Looked up from germline, CDR1 is GTSNPN and CDR2 is SVGIG (reference sequence). This CDR3 spans 15 amino acids. The J segment lost 0 bases and the V segment lost 2 bases, leaving 3 bases of the junction unmatched. The CDR3 loop is CAWSRGTGSTDTQYF. For the CDR3, the DNA is TGTGCCTGGAGTCGAGGGACAGGGAGCACAGATACGCAGTATTTT. Filled out from reference TRBV30 and TRBJ2-3, the complete variable domain reads SQTIHQWPATLVQPVGSPLSLECTVEGTSNPNLYWYRQAAGRGLQLLFYSVGIGQISSEVPQNLSASRPQDRQFILSSKKLLLSDSGFYLCAWSRGTGSTDTQYFGPGTRLTVL.

The rearrangement links TRBV10-2 to TRBJ2-3, with a tentative D call TRBD2 (5 bases). The CDR3 is made up of 14 amino acids. CDR1 is WSHSY and CDR2 is SAAADI in the germline V gene. V gave up 7 bases and J gave up 2 bases, with 13 bases separating them. The CDR3: CASKPQRNTDTQYF. The CDR3 region has the DNA TGCGCCAGCAAGCCCCAGCGGAACACAGATACGCAGTATTTT.

This chain joins TRBV19 and TRBJ2-7; TRBD2 agrees at 7 bases. CDR1 and CDR2 from the germline V gene are LNHDA and SQIVND (reference sequence). The CDR3 extends over 13 amino acids. After removal of 4 bases from V and 2 bases from J, the junction contained 2 bases not matched to a gene. The DNA for the CDR3 is TGTGCCAGTAGTAGGGGGGGGGCCTACGAGCAGTACTTC. As protein: CASSRGGAYEQYF. The entire variable domain, with the rest obtained from reference TRBV19 and TRBJ2-7, is as follows: DGGITQSPKYLFRKEGQNVTLSCEQNLNHDAMYWYRQDPGQGLRLIYYSQIVNDFQKGDIAEGYSVSREKKESFPLTVTSAQKNPTAFYLCASSRGGAYEQYFGPGTRLTVT.

V and J are TRBV25-1 and TRBJ2-1, with TRBD2 identical over 8 bases. Germline V gene sequence: CDR1 MGHDK, CDR2 SYGVNS. This CDR3 has 15 residues. Trimming cost V 6 bases and J 2 bases; bases outside gene matches: 6. CDR3 protein: CASSARSGTYNEQFF. The CDR3 coding sequence is TGTGCCAGCAGCGCACGTAGCGGGACCTACAATGAGCAGTTCTTC.

The chain has TRBV15 and TRBJ2-1; 7 bases map to TRBD2. The CDR3 has 15 residues. CDR1 LNHNV and CDR2 YYDKDF come from the germline V gene (reference sequence). Unmatched junction bases numbered 6, after V lost 3 bases and J lost 4 bases. The CDR3 reads CATSRTSGMYNEQFF. For the CDR3, the DNA is TGTGCCACCAGCAGGACGAGCGGGATGTACAATGAGCAGTTCTTC.

The table lists this clone with a few counts. This chain links TRBV3-1 (or the pseudogene TRBV3-2) with TRBJ1-2; no clear D gene. The CDR3 is 14 amino acids. Germline V CDR1 and CDR2: LGHDT, YNNKEL (reference sequence). V was shortened by 6 bases and J by 8 bases, with 19 bases between the two germline ends. In DNA, the CDR3 is TGTGCCAGCAGTCATGCACCTAAAGGAGACGGCTACACCTTC. Its protein is CASSHAPKGDGYTF.

The chain combines TRBV10-1 with TRBJ2-3, with D perhaps matching TRBD2 (6 bases). The CDR3 has 16 residues. The V end was cut by 1 base, the J end by 6 bases, with 17 bases between. CDR1 and CDR2 from the germline V gene are WNHNN and SYGVQD (reference sequence). This CDR3 is CASSEFSSGKGDTQYF. As DNA, the CDR3 is TGCGCCAGCAGTGAGTTTAGTAGCGGCAAGGGGGATACGCAGTATTTT.

The chain uses TRBV7-9 and TRBJ2-5; D not certain. CDR3 length equals 13 residues. Trimming left V 5 bases short and J 4 bases short, with 11 bases between. CDR1 is SEHNR, CDR2 FQNEAQ, per germline (reference sequence). In nucleotides, the CDR3 is TGTGCCAGCAGCCCTGTGGCCCCAGAGACCCAGTACTTC. The encoded protein is CASSPVAPETQYF.

The V gene is TRBV11-3, the J gene TRBJ2-1; 8 bases fit TRBD1. V lost 5 bases and J lost 0; bases outside the gene matches: 3. The CDR3 runs 15 residues. From germline, CDR1 is SGHNT and CDR2 YENEEA. The CDR3 nucleotides read TGTGCCAGCAGCCTAGGGACAGGCTCCTACAATGAGCAGTTCTTC. Translating gives CASSLGTGSYNEQFF.

This rearrangement joins TRBV12-3 or TRBV12-4 to TRBJ2-7; a possible D gene is TRBD2 (6 bases). CDR3 length: 13 amino acids. V lost 6 bases to trimming and J lost 1 base, with 10 bases between them. Here the CDR3 DNA reads TGTGCCAGCAGACGGGGGAATTCCTACGAGCAGTACTTC. It encodes CASRRGNSYEQYF.

This sequence joins TRBV5-1 and TRBJ1-1; D gene ambiguous. V gave up 4 bases and J gave up 0 bases, with 10 bases separating them. Germline V gives CDR1 SGHRS, CDR2 YFSETQ. The CDR3 sequence is 14 residues long. CDR3 amino acids: CASSRQVMNTEAFF. The CDR3 coding sequence is TGCGCCAGCAGCCGGCAGGTGATGAACACTGAAGCTTTCTTT.

The rearrangement uses TRBV18 and TRBJ2-3; TRBD2 agrees at 10 bases. V lost 3 bases to trimming and J lost 5 bases; unmatched junction nucleotides: 11. Germline CDR1 and CDR2: KGHSH and LQKENI. The CDR3 is made up of 17 amino acids. The CDR3 is CASSPEREGSRGDTQYF. As DNA, the CDR3 is TGTGCCAGCTCACCGGAGCGGGAGGGTTCCAGGGGAGATACGCAGTATTTT.

The chain employs TRBV15 and TRBJ2-7; D is unresolved. The V end was cut by 3 bases, the J end by 0 bases, with 12 bases between. The CDR3 is 15 amino acids. Germline CDR1 LNHNV, CDR2 YYDKDF (reference sequence). The CDR3, as DNA: TGTGCCACCAGCAGTATCCCTACGAGCTCCTACGAGCAGTACTTC. Protein: CATSSIPTSSYEQYF.

The chain is built from TRBV19 and TRBJ1-3; 8 bases are a match to TRBD1. V dropped 5 bases and J dropped 0; count of bases not matched to a gene: 6. This CDR3 has 16 residues. Per germline, CDR1 LNHDA and CDR2 SQIVND (reference sequence). The CDR3 bases are TGTGCCAGTAGTCCGGGACAGGCGATCTCTGGAAACACCATATATTTT. It specifies CASSPGQAISGNTIYF.

The rearrangement links TRBV10-2 to TRBJ2-1, with TRBD2 matching 14 bases. Germline CDR1 and CDR2: WSHSY and SAAADI. The CDR3 is 15 amino acids. Trimming at V came to 3 bases and at J to 10 bases, leaving 5 bases not matched to a gene. The CDR3 loop is CASSDGLAGGQEQFF. The CDR3 nucleotides are TGCGCCAGCAGTGACGGACTAGCGGGAGGTCAGGAGCAGTTCTTC.

This sequence joins TRBV4-1 and TRBJ2-1, with 9 bases fitting TRBD2. V lost 0 bases, J lost 10 bases, and 13 bases stayed unmatched. The CDR3 totals 17 residues. CDR1 MGHRA and CDR2 YSYEKL come from the germline V gene. CDR3 in DNA: TGCGCCAGCAGCCAAGATGGGAGTCGGGGACTAGCAGAGGAGCAGTTCTTC. Residues: CASSQDGSRGLAEEQFF.

The V call is TRBV5-1, the J call TRBJ2-7; 9 nucleotides agree with TRBD1. The CDR3 is made up of 15 amino acids. Germline V gene lookup returns CDR1 SGHRS and CDR2 YFSETQ. Unmatched junction bases numbered 11, after V lost 4 bases and J lost 6 bases. The CDR3 nucleotides read TGCGCCAGCAGCATCGAACCGGGACAGGGTCGCGAGCAGTACTTC. It encodes CASSIEPGQGREQYF.

This clone was picked up one time. The chain combines TRBV12-5 with TRBJ2-3; D may match TRBD1 or TRBD2 (9 bases each). The CDR3 has 20 amino acids. V was pared by 1 base and J by 3 bases, with 26 bases between. Germline CDR1 reads LGHNT; CDR2 reads FRNRAP. The CDR3 spells CASGLAHRGRRGRGTDTQYF. CDR3 nucleotide sequence: TGTGCTAGTGGTTTGGCTCACAGGGGGCGGCGCGGGAGGGGGACAGATACGCAGTATTTT.

This rearrangement joins TRBV7-3 to TRBJ2-2; 10 bases line up with TRBD2. CDR1 and CDR2 from the germline V gene are SGHTA and FQGTGA. V lost 2 bases and J lost 6; bases outside the gene matches: 6. The CDR3 contains 16 residues. For the CDR3, the DNA is TGTGCCAGCAGCTTATCTAGTACTAGCGGGGCCGGGGAGCTGTTTTTT. Its translation: CASSLSSTSGAGELFF.

This rearrangement joins TRBV19 to TRBJ2-5; 9 bases line up with TRBD2. The germline V gene encodes CDR1 LNHDA and CDR2 SQIVND (reference sequence). The CDR3 contains 16 residues. Trimming at V came to 8 bases and at J to 5 bases, leaving 15 bases not matched to a gene. The CDR3 DNA sequence: TGTGCCAGTTCCGCGGGGTCTAGCGGGATCTTCGAGACCCAGTACTTC. It translates to CASSAGSSGIFETQYF.

This clone occurred a few times. The V and J genes are TRBV5-1 and TRBJ1-6; D is undetermined. Germline V gives CDR1 SGHRS, CDR2 YFSETQ. With 0 bases removed from V and 0 bases from J, the gap between germline ends came to 16 bases. The CDR3 runs 19 residues. This CDR3 reads CASSLVSRQASSYNSPLHF. CDR3 sequence (DNA): TGCGCCAGCAGCTTGGTCTCTCGGCAGGCGAGCTCCTATAATTCACCCCTCCACTTT.

The chain recombines TRBV24-1 with TRBJ1-3; no clear D gene. Trimming pared 4 bases from V and 0 bases from J, leaving 9 bases between. The CDR3 is 15 amino acids. Germline-derived CDR1 and CDR2 are KGHDR and SFDVKD. The CDR3 spells CATSDPVLSGNTIYF. CDR3 in DNA: TGTGCCACCAGTGACCCGGTCCTCTCTGGAAACACCATATATTTT.

This clone has only one observation. The chain combines TRBV6-6 with TRBJ2-1; 11 bases align to TRBD2. V lost 5 bases and J lost 12; bases outside the gene matches: 12. The CDR3 is 15 residues long. Germline assignment: CDR1 MNHNY and CDR2 SVGAGI (reference sequence). CDR3 region: CASSPGTSGSLWQFF. CDR3 DNA sequence: TGTGCCAGCAGTCCCGGGACTAGCGGATCCCTTTGGCAGTTCTTC.

This clone is medium-sized within its sample. CDR3 protein: CATRDRDPGANVLTF. The CDR3 DNA sequence: TGTGCCACCCGGGACAGGGACCCCGGGGCCAACGTCCTGACTTTC. V is TRBV10-3 and J is TRBJ2-6; 9 nucleotides align to TRBD1. The CDR3 contains 15 residues. Germline lookup yields CDR1 ENHRY and CDR2 SYGVKD. V was clipped by 10 bases and J by 4 bases; unmatched bases: 8.

This chain joins TRBV6-5 and TRBJ2-3; 7 nucleotides align to TRBD1. The CDR3 loop spans 14 amino acids. V lost 5 bases to trimming and J lost 3 bases; unmatched junction nucleotides: 5. Looked up from germline, CDR1 is MNHEY and CDR2 is SVGAGI. The CDR3 DNA reads as TGTGCCAGCAGTCAACCGACAGGGACAGATACGCAGTATTTT. Its translation: CASSQPTGTDTQYF.